What follows describes a single T cell receptor beta chain. The entry originates in a study of blood T cell repertoires in COVID-19. About the research overall: Sample material is recorded as cDNA or gDNA derived from T cells, B-cell-depleted T cells, or PBMCs.

Profiled with immunoSEQ multiplex PCR; TCRdb holds only in-frame clones, not every one. The sample records 150,000 to 200,000 clones, around 86% being singletons. The CDR3 consists of 13 residues. The V end was cut by 3 bases, the J end by 5 bases, with 7 bases between. The germline V gene has CDR1 SGHTA and CDR2 FQGNSA. J is TRBJ1-4 and V is TRBV7-2; tentatively, D is TRBD1 (5 bases). The sequence was collected from a man in his 70s who had recovered from COVID-19. The sequenced sample consisted of peripheral blood. DNA for the CDR3: TGTGCCAGCAGCTTCCGACAGAATGAAAAACTGTTTTTT. It codes for CASSFRQNEKLFF. Looking up the rest from reference TRBV7-2 and TRBJ1-4 gives the full variable domain: GAGVSQSPSNKVTEKGKDVELRCDPISGHTALYWYRQSLGQGLEFLIYFQGNSAPDKSGLPSDRFSAERTGGSVSTLTIQRTQQEDSAVYLCASSFRQNEKLFFGSGTQLSVL.